The rows below give T cell receptor beta chains drawn from one sample of a study of cytotoxic CD8 clonotypes in ibrutinib-treated CLL. Clones were sequenced by immunoSEQ multiplex PCR, and TCRdb holds only the in-frame ones, with some missing. The data contain 29,000 or so clones, roughly 69% of them seen just once; the ten biggest clones take up approximately 50%. Sequencing was performed on PBMCs, taken after 24 months of ibrutinib treatment. These TCRs come from a human donor with chronic lymphocytic leukemia. The CDR3 runs from the conserved cysteine through the conserved F or W. Each record gives: D gene, clone size, V gene, CDR3 length, J gene, CDR3 protein, CDR3 DNA. D genes are given only for firm matches. For some rows the clone size is stated as once, few or many, or as a class when expanded; others skip it.

D gene: .; clone size: .; V gene: TRBV5-1; CDR3 length: 15; J gene: TRBJ2-5; CDR3 protein: CASSAGIALRETQYF; CDR3 DNA: TGCGCCAGCAGCGCGGGAATAGCCCTGCGGGAGACCCAGTACTTC
D gene: .; clone size: .; V gene: TRBV28; CDR3 length: 14; J gene: TRBJ1-4; CDR3 protein: CASSLNQGNEKLFF; CDR3 DNA: TGTGCCAGCAGTTTAAACCAGGGTAATGAAAAACTGTTTTTT
D gene: TRBD2; clone size: few; V gene: TRBV28; CDR3 length: 17; J gene: TRBJ2-1; CDR3 protein: CASSLPRGVSHNNEQFF; CDR3 DNA: TGTGCCAGCAGTCTCCCGCGGGGGGTATCACATAACAATGAGCAGTTCTTC
D gene: TRBD1; clone size: few; V gene: TRBV27; CDR3 length: 14; J gene: TRBJ1-6; CDR3 protein: CASSIQGRLRALHF; CDR3 DNA: TGTGCCAGCAGCATACAGGGGCGGCTCAGGGCCCTCCACTTT
D gene: TRBD2; clone size: .; V gene: TRBV19; CDR3 length: 17; J gene: TRBJ2-5; CDR3 protein: CASSIASGGASAETQYF; CDR3 DNA: TGTGCCAGTAGTATAGCTAGCGGGGGGGCCTCGGCAGAGACCCAGTACTTC
D gene: .; clone size: .; V gene: TRBV5-1; CDR3 length: 18; J gene: TRBJ1-2; CDR3 protein: CASSLGGFLSGTNYGYTF; CDR3 DNA: TGCGCCAGCAGCTTGGGAGGGTTCCTTAGTGGGACTAACTATGGCTACACCTTC
D gene: TRBD2; clone size: .; V gene: TRBV19; CDR3 length: 16; J gene: TRBJ2-5; CDR3 protein: CASSMVGLAVTETQYF; CDR3 DNA: TGTGCCAGTAGTATGGTGGGACTAGCAGTCACAGAGACCCAGTACTTC
D gene: TRBD2; clone size: .; V gene: TRBV7-2; CDR3 length: 16; J gene: TRBJ2-3; CDR3 protein: CASSLMAGGQADTQYF; CDR3 DNA: TGTGCCAGCAGCTTAATGGCGGGGGGGCAGGCAGATACGCAGTATTTT
D gene: TRBD2; clone size: .; V gene: TRBV4-1; CDR3 length: 16; J gene: TRBJ2-2; CDR3 protein: CASSQATSGGDGELFF; CDR3 DNA: TGCGCCAGCAGCCAGGCGACTAGCGGGGGGGACGGGGAGCTGTTTTTT
D gene: .; clone size: .; V gene: TRBV11-2; CDR3 length: 15; J gene: TRBJ1-1; CDR3 protein: CASSLVLSSDTEAFF; CDR3 DNA: TGTGCCAGCAGCTTAGTTTTGTCCTCTGACACTGAAGCTTTCTTT
D gene: .; clone size: .; V gene: TRBV27; CDR3 length: 15; J gene: TRBJ1-2; CDR3 protein: CASSLGSPTNYGYTF; CDR3 DNA: TGTGCCAGCAGTTTGGGGAGCCCAACTAACTATGGCTACACCTTC
D gene: .; clone size: .; V gene: TRBV28; CDR3 length: 16; J gene: TRBJ2-3; CDR3 protein: CASSLGQGWSTDTQYF; CDR3 DNA: TGTGCCAGCAGTTTAGGGCAGGGATGGAGCACAGATACGCAGTATTTT
D gene: .; clone size: .; V gene: TRBV28; CDR3 length: 13; J gene: TRBJ2-1; CDR3 protein: CASSLGRTGEQFF; CDR3 DNA: TGTGCCAGCAGTTTAGGGCGGACCGGTGAGCAGTTCTTC
D gene: .; clone size: .; V gene: TRBV9; CDR3 length: 14; J gene: TRBJ2-5; CDR3 protein: CASSVGLAQETQYF; CDR3 DNA: TGTGCCAGCAGCGTAGGCCTAGCGCAAGAGACCCAGTACTTC
D gene: TRBD2; clone size: .; V gene: TRBV5-1; CDR3 length: 17; J gene: TRBJ2-7; CDR3 protein: CASSSRAGGGVRNEQYF; CDR3 DNA: TGCGCCAGCAGCTCCCGAGCTGGTGGGGGGGTGAGGAACGAGCAGTACTTC
D gene: .; clone size: .; V gene: TRBV7-2; CDR3 length: 17; J gene: TRBJ2-1; CDR3 protein: CASSHHPHEGLYNEQFF; CDR3 DNA: TGTGCCAGCAGCCATCACCCCCATGAGGGGCTCTACAATGAGCAGTTCTTC
D gene: .; clone size: .; V gene: TRBV11-2; CDR3 length: 13; J gene: TRBJ1-2; CDR3 protein: CASSLGQNYGYTF; CDR3 DNA: TGTGCCAGCAGCTTAGGGCAGAACTATGGCTACACCTTC
D gene: TRBD1; clone size: .; V gene: TRBV7-2; CDR3 length: 13; J gene: TRBJ2-5; CDR3 protein: CASSSDRGETQYF; CDR3 DNA: TGTGCCAGCAGTTCGGACAGGGGCGAGACCCAGTACTTC